The 13 T cell receptor beta chains below come from one sample, sequenced in a study of shared clonotypes between healthy human individuals. CD45RO-negative cells were positively selected for CCR7, leaving out terminally differentiated effector memory CD45RA+ cells. Produced via immunoSEQ multiplex PCR; TCRdb's table is partial and in-frame only. The sample has about 2 million clones, approximately 94% seen once. Material: naive CD8+ T cells sorted from blood. Every receptor here comes from a man between 18 and 29 years old in good health.

This chain uses TRBV7-2 with TRBJ2-7, with D unresolved. The CDR3 is 16 residues long. The V gene lost 5 bases and the J gene lost 5 bases, with 22 bases spanning the gap. Looked up from germline, CDR1 is SGHTA and CDR2 is FQGNSA. This chain's CDR3 is CASSPRGGLVANEQYF. DNA for the CDR3: TGTGCCAGCAGCCCCCGTGGTGGGTTGGTTGCAAACGAGCAGTACTTC.

V usage is TRBV27 and J usage is TRBJ2-3; 8 bases match TRBD2. Unmatched junction bases numbered 2, after V lost 4 bases and J lost 2 bases. In germline, CDR1 is MNHEY, CDR2 SMNVEV (reference sequence). The CDR3 is 14 amino acids. CDR3 protein: CASSSGLATDTQYF. The CDR3 coding sequence is TGTGCCAGCAGTTCAGGACTAGCCACAGATACGCAGTATTTT.

The chain joins TRBV2 to TRBJ1-2; no clear D. Germline CDR1 SNHLY, CDR2 FYNNEI. The CDR3 is made up of 12 amino acids. Trimming removed 9 bases at V and 4 bases at J, with 12 bases between. The DNA for the CDR3 is TGTGCCAGACGAGAGGAGGGCTATGGCTACACCTTC. It encodes CARREEGYGYTF. Complete variable domain (other parts from reference TRBV2 and TRBJ1-2): EPEVTQTPSHQVTQMGQEVILRCVPISNHLYFYWYRQILGQKVEFLVSFYNNEISEKSEIFDDQFSVERPDGSNFTLKIRSTKLEDSAMYFCARREEGYGYTFGSGTRLTVV.

The chain uses TRBV7-9 and TRBJ2-7; D call uncertain. The germline V gene has CDR1 SEHNR and CDR2 FQNEAQ (reference sequence). This CDR3 contains 11 residues. Trimming took 5 bases from V and 2 from J, leaving 4 bases between them. The chain's CDR3 is CASSPPYEQYF. CDR3 nucleotides: TGTGCCAGCAGCCCGCCCTACGAGCAGTACTTC.

The V call is TRBV28, the J call TRBJ1-5, with unresolved D. Germline CDR1 MDHEN, CDR2 SYDVKM. Trimming left V 1 base short and J 3 bases short, with 4 bases between. CDR3 length: 13 residues. CDR3 protein: CASSLLDNQPQHF. The CDR3 bases are TGTGCCAGCAGTTTATTGGACAATCAGCCCCAGCATTTT.

This clone came up once. The V call is TRBV5-4, the J call TRBJ2-2; perhaps TRBD2 as D (6 bases). V was clipped by 3 bases and J by 8 bases, with 8 bases between them. CDR1 is SGHNT and CDR2 is YYREEE in the germline V gene (reference sequence). CDR3 length: 12 residues. The CDR3 coding sequence is TGTGCCAGCAGCTGGAGGGATGGGGAGCTGTTTTTT. This codes for CASSWRDGELFF. Variable domain in full (rest from reference TRBV5-4 and TRBJ2-2): ETGVTQSPTHLIKTRGQQVTLRCSSQSGHNTVSWYQQALGQGPQFIFQYYREEENGRGNFPPRFSGLQFPNYSSELNVNALELDDSALYLCASSWRDGELFFGEGSRLTVL.

The chain carries TRBV4-3 and TRBJ2-7; D possibly corresponds to TRBD1 (6 bases). Germline CDR1 LGHNA, CDR2 YSLEER. V lost 0 bases, J lost 2 bases, and 11 bases lay in between. The CDR3 loop spans 15 amino acids. The CDR3 here is CASSQDQGITYEQYF. The CDR3 region has the DNA TGCGCCAGCAGCCAAGACCAGGGGATAACCTACGAGCAGTACTTC.

The rearrangement uses TRBV28 and TRBJ2-2; D remains ambiguous. Germline CDR1 MDHEN, CDR2 SYDVKM. V lost 3 bases, J lost 6 bases, and 5 bases lay in between. The CDR3 runs 12 residues. This CDR3 reads CASSFQSGELFF. CDR3 nucleotides: TGTGCCAGCAGTTTTCAATCCGGGGAGCTGTTTTTT.

The chain employs TRBV28 and TRBJ2-7; 10 nucleotides line up with TRBD1. V shed 3 bases and J 3 bases; nucleotides not matched to a gene: 8. CDR1 is MDHEN, CDR2 SYDVKM, per germline. The CDR3 length is 16 residues. The CDR3 DNA follows: TGTGCCAGCAGTTTCTCCGGACAGGGGGGCGGCTACGAGCAGTACTTC. Its translation: CASSFSGQGGGYEQYF.

V usage is TRBV9 and J usage is TRBJ2-1; D unresolved. The V gene's germline CDR1 is SGDLS and CDR2 YYNGEE. V was clipped by 0 bases and J by 4 bases, with 14 bases between them. The CDR3 extends over 16 amino acids. CDR3 DNA sequence: TGTGCCAGCAGCGTAGGAATCGGCGGCACATACAATGAGCAGTTCTTC. This gives the protein CASSVGIGGTYNEQFF.

The chain recombines TRBV28 with TRBJ2-3; D is ambiguous. Germline loops: CDR1 MDHEN, CDR2 SYDVKM. CDR3 length: 15 residues. Trimming cost V 5 bases and J 0 bases, with 12 bases left between them. As DNA, the CDR3 is TGTGCCAGCAGTCTCCCCCCGGATAGCACAGATACGCAGTATTTT. It translates to CASSLPPDSTDTQYF.

This chain links TRBV4-1 with TRBJ2-1; 9 nucleotides align to TRBD2. After removal of 1 base from V and 6 bases from J, the junction contained 7 bases not matched to a gene. Germline CDR1 and CDR2: MGHRA and YSYEKL. The CDR3 loop spans 16 amino acids. CDR3 in DNA: TGCGCCAGCAGCCAAGCCGGGACTAGCTCAAGCAATGAGCAGTTCTTC. Its protein is CASSQAGTSSSNEQFF.

This clone was seen only once. Other DNA sequences from this sample encode an identical CDR3 as well. This sequence joins TRBV7-9 and TRBJ1-1, with 7 bases identical to TRBD1. The CDR3 is 12 residues long. The ends lost 5 bases at V and 6 bases at J; junction bases unmatched: 3. The V gene's germline CDR1 is SEHNR and CDR2 FQNEAQ (reference sequence). This chain's CDR3 is CASSLGTAEAFF. The CDR3 DNA sequence: TGTGCCAGCAGCCTAGGGACAGCTGAAGCTTTCTTT.